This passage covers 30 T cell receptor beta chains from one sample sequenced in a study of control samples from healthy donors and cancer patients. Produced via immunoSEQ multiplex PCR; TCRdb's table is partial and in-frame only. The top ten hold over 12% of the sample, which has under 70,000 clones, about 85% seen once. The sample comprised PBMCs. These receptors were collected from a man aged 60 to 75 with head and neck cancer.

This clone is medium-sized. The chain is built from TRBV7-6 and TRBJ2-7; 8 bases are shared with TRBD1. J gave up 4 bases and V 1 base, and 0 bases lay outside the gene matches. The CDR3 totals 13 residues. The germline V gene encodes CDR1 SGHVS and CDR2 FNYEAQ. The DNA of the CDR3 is TGTGCCAGCAGCTTAGGGGACAGGTACGAGCAGTACTTC. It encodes CASSLGDRYEQYF.

CDR3 sequence: CAWSARAGYNEKLFF. CDR3 coding DNA: TGTGCCTGGAGTGCTAGGGCAGGATATAATGAAAAACTGTTTTTT. The V call is TRBV30, the J call TRBJ1-4; no definite D call. V was shortened by 1 base and J by 4 bases, with 13 bases between the two germline ends. CDR3 length: 15 residues. The germline CDR1 and CDR2 sequences are GTSNPN and SVGIG (reference sequence).

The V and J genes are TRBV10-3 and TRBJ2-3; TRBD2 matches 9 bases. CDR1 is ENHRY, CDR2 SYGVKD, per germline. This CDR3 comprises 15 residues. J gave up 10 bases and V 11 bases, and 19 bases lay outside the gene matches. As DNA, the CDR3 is TGTGCCGCCGCTCCGAGCGGGGGGACCCCTGGCGCGCAGTATTTT. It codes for CAAAPSGGTPGAQYF.

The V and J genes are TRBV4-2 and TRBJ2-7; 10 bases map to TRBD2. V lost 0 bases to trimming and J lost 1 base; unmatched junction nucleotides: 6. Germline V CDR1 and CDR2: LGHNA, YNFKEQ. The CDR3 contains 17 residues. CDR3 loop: CASSQEVSSGRSYEQYF. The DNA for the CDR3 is TGTGCCAGCAGCCAAGAAGTGTCTAGCGGGAGATCCTACGAGCAGTACTTC.

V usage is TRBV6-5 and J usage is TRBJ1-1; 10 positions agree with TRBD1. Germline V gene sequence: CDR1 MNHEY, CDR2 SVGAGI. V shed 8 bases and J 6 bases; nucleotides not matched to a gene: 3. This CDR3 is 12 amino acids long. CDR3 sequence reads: CASHDRGPEAFF. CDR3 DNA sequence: TGTGCCAGCCACGACAGGGGGCCTGAAGCTTTCTTT.

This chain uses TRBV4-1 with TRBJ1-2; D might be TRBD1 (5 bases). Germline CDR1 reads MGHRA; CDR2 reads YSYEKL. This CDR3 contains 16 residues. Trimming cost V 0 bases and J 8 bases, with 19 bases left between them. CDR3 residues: CASSQDFVPGREGYTF. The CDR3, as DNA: TGCGCCAGCAGCCAAGACTTCGTCCCAGGGAGGGAGGGCTACACCTTC.

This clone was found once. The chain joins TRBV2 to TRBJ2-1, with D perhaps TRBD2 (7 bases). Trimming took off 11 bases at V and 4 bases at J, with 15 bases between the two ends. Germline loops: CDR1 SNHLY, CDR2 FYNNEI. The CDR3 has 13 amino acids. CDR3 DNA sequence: TGTGCCGGGGCGGGGGCCCTTTACAATGAGCAGTTCTTC. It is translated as CAGAGALYNEQFF.

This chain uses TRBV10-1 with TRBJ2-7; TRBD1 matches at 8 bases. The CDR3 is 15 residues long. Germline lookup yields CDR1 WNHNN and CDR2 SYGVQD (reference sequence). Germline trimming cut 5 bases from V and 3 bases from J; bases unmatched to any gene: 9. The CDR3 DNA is TGCGCCAGCAGTCTAAAGGACAGGGAGGACTACGAGCAGTACTTC. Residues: CASSLKDREDYEQYF.

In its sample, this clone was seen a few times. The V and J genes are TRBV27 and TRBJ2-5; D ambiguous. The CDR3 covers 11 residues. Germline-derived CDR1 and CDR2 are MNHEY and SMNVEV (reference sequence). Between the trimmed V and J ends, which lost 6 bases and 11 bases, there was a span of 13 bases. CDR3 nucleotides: TGTGCCAGCAGGCTGGGCCCTCAGCAGTACTTC. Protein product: CASRLGPQQYF.

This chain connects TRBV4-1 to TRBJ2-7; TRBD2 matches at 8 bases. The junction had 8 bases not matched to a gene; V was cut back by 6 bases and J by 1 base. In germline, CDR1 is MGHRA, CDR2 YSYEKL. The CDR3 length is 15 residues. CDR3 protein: CASRRTSPGSYEQYF. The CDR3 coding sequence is TGCGCCAGCAGGCGGACTAGCCCCGGGTCCTACGAGCAGTACTTC.

This CDR3 reads CASPAGVSQETQYF. For the CDR3, the DNA is TGTGCCAGCCCGGCTGGGGTATCACAAGAGACCCAGTACTTC. This chain uses TRBV2 with TRBJ2-5; D unresolved. This CDR3 region has 14 residues. Deletions cut 8 bases from V and 2 bases from J, with 15 bases between. Germline V CDR1 and CDR2: SNHLY, FYNNEI.

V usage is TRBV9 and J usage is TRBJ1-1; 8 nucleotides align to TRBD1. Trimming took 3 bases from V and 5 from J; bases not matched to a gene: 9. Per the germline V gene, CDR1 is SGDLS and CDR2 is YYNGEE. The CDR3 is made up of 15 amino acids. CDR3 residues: CASSEGQGAKTEAFF. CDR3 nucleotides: TGTGCCAGCAGCGAGGGGCAGGGGGCAAAGACTGAAGCTTTCTTT.

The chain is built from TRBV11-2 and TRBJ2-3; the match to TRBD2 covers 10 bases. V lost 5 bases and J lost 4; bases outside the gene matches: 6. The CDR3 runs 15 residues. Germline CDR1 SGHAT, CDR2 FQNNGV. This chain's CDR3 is CASSPSGSLADTQYF. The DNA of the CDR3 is TGTGCCAGCAGCCCTAGCGGGAGTCTAGCAGATACGCAGTATTTT.

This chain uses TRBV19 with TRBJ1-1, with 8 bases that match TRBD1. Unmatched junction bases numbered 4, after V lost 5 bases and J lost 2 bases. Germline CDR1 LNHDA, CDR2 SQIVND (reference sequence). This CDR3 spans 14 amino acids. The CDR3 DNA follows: TGTGCCAGTAGTGCGGGACAGGCCAACACTGAAGCTTTCTTT. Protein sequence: CASSAGQANTEAFF.

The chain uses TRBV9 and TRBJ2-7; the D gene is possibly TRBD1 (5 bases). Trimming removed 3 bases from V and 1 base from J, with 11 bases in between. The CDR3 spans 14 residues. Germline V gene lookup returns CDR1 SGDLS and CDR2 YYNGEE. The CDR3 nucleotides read TGTGCCAGCAGCGGGGGCAGCTCATCCTACGAGCAGTACTTC. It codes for CASSGGSSSYEQYF.

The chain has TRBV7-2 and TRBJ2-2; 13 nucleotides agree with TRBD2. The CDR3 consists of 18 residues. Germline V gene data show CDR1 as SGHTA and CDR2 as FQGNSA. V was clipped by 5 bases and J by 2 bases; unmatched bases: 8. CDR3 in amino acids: CASSKSGLAGVNTGELFF. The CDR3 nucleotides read TGTGCCAGCAGCAAATCAGGACTAGCGGGGGTTAACACCGGGGAGCTGTTTTTT.

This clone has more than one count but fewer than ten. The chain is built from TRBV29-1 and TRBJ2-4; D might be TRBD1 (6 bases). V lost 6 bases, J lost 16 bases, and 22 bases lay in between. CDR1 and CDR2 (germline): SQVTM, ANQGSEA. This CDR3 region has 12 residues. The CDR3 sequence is CSVYRDNNIRYF. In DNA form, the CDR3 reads TGCAGCGTATACAGGGACAATAACATTCGATACTTC.

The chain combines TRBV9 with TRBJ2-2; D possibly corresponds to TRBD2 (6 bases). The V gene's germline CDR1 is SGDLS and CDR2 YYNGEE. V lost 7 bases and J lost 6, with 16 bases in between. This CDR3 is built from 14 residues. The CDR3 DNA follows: TGTGCCAGCCGGCGGGGTTTAGAGGCCGGGGAGCTGTTTTTT. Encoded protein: CASRRGLEAGELFF.

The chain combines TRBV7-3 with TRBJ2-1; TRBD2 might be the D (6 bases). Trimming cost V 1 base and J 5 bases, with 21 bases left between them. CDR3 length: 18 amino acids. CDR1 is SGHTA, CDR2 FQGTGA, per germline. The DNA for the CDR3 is TGTGCCAGCAGCTTAAGGGTCGTTCGGAGGGACTCAAACAATGAGCAGTTCTTC. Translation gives CASSLRVVRRDSNNEQFF.

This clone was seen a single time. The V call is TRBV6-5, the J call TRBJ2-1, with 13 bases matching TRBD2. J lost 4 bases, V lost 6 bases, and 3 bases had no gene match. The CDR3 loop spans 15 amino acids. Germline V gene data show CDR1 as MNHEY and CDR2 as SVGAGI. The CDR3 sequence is CASSRLAGGYNEQFF. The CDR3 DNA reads TGTGCCAGCAGCAGACTAGCGGGAGGTTACAATGAGCAGTTCTTC.

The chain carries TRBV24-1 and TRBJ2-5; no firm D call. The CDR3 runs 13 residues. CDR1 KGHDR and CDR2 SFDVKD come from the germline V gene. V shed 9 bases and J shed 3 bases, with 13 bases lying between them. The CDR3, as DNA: TGTGCCACCGGGAACGGCGTTGAAGAGACCCAGTACTTC. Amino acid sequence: CATGNGVEETQYF.

In DNA form, the CDR3 reads TGTGCCAGCAGACCTCCGGGACTAGCGGGAGGCCAATACTCCTACGAGCAGTACTTC. This translates into CASRPPGLAGGQYSYEQYF. This chain uses TRBV28 with TRBJ2-7; TRBD2 agrees at 15 bases. Germline loops: CDR1 MDHEN, CDR2 SYDVKM. This CDR3 region has 19 residues. Trimming cost V 6 bases and J 0 bases; bases outside gene matches: 12. Drawing the rest from reference TRBV28 and TRBJ2-7, the complete variable domain is DVKVTQSSRYLVKRTGEKVFLECVQDMDHENMFWYRQDPGLGLRLIYFSYDVKMKEKGDIPEGYSVSREKKERFSLILESASTNQTSMYLCASRPPGLAGGQYSYEQYFGPGTRLTVT.

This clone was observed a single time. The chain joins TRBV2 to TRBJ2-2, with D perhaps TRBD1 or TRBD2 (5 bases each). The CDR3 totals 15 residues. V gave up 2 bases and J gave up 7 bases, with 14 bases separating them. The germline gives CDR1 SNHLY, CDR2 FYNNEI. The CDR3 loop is CASSEPGGRDGELFF. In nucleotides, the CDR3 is TGTGCCAGCAGTGAACCAGGAGGCAGGGACGGGGAGCTGTTTTTT.

CDR3 loop: CASRTGDRQFF. In DNA, the CDR3 is TGTGCCAGTAGGACTGGGGACAGGCAGTTCTTC. This rearrangement joins TRBV19 to TRBJ2-1; TRBD1 matches at 7 bases. Germline CDR1 and CDR2: LNHDA and SQIVND (reference sequence). CDR3 length equals 11 residues. The ends lost 6 bases at V and 12 bases at J; junction bases unmatched: 5.

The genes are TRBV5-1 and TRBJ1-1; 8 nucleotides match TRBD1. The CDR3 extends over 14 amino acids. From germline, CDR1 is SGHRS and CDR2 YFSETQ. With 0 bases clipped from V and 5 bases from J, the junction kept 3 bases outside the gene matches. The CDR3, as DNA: TGCGCCAGCAGCTTGGACAGGGGGGGTACTGAAGCTTTCTTT. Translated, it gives CASSLDRGGTEAFF.

CDR3 coding DNA: TGTGCCAGCAGCAATAGGGCCCATAATTCACCCCTCCACTTT. It translates to CASSNRAHNSPLHF. The V call is TRBV13, the J call TRBJ1-6; no reliable D call. The CDR3 has 14 residues. V gave up 5 bases and J gave up 5 bases, with 10 bases separating them. Germline lookup yields CDR1 PRHDT and CDR2 FYEKMQ (reference sequence).

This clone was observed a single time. The CDR3 here is CASSSYQGVTEAFF. The CDR3 DNA is TGTGCCAGCAGCTCTTATCAGGGGGTCACTGAAGCTTTCTTT. The chain uses TRBV7-2 and TRBJ1-1, with 7 bases that match TRBD1. The length of the CDR3 is 14 residues. Trimming removed 4 bases from V and 4 bases from J; junction bases left unmatched: 6. Looked up from germline, CDR1 is SGHTA and CDR2 is FQGNSA.

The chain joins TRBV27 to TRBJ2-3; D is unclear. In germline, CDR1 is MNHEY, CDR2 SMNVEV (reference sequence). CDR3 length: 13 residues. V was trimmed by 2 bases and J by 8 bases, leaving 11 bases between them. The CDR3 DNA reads TGTGCCAGCAGTTTAACCGCGATGGGTACGCAGTATTTT. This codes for CASSLTAMGTQYF.

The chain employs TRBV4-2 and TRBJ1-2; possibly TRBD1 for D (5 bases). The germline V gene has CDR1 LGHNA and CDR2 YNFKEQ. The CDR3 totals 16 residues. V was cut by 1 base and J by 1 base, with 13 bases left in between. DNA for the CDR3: TGTGCCAGCAGCCAAGGGGGCGGGGGAAATAACTATGGCTACACCTTC. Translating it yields CASSQGGGGNNYGYTF.

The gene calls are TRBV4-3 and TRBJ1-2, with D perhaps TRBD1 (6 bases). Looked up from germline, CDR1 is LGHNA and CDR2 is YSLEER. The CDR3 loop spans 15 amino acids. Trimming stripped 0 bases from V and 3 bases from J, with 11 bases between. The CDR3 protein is CASSQDPGDYYGYTF. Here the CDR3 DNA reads TGCGCCAGCAGCCAAGATCCAGGGGACTACTATGGCTACACCTTC.